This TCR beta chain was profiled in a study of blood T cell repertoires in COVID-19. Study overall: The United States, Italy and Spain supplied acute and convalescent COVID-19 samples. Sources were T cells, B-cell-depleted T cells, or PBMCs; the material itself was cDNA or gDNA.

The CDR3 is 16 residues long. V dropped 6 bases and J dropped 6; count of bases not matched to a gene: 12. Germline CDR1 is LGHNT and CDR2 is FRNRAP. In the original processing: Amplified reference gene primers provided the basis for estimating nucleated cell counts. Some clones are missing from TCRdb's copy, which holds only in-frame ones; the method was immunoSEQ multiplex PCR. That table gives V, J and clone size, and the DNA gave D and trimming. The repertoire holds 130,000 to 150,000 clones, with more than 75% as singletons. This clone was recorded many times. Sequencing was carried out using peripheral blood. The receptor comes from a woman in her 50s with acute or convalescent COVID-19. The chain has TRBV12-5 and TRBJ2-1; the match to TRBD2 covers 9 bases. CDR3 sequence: CASGSDLAGHGNEQFF. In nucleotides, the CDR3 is TGTGCTAGTGGCTCCGATCTAGCGGGGCACGGCAATGAGCAGTTCTTC.